A selection of T cell receptor beta chains follows, all from one sample in a study of vaccination effects on CD4 cells after COVID-19. The repertoire was sequenced with immunoSEQ multiplex PCR; TCRdb's copy has only in-frame clones and lacks some. The sample has around 30,000 clones, approximately 80% seen once. The antigens of these receptors remain unknown. The starting material was CD4+ T cells from PBMCs cultured with HCoV-NL63 spike peptides, obtained before COVID-19 vaccination. The receptors stem from a human donor who had a prior SARS-CoV-2 infection. Both conserved end residues are part of each CDR3. A D gene is named only where the DNA matches it firmly. Size values are once, few and many counts, or a class for expanded clones, and some rows have none.

d_gene: .; v_gene: TRBV18; j_gene: TRBJ2-7; abundance: .; CDR3nt: TGTGCCAGCTCACCAGGGGGTCACGAGCAGTACTTC; CDR3aa: CASSPGGHEQYF
d_gene: TRBD2; v_gene: TRBV30; j_gene: TRBJ2-2; abundance: .; CDR3nt: TGTGCCTGGACCCCTCTAGGGCTAGCGGGGGGGTCCGGGGAGCTGTTTTTT; CDR3aa: CAWTPLGLAGGSGELFF
d_gene: .; v_gene: TRBV6-5; j_gene: TRBJ2-2; abundance: once; CDR3nt: TGTGCCAGCCGCGAGAACACCGGGGAGCTGTTTTTT; CDR3aa: CASRENTGELFF
d_gene: .; v_gene: TRBV9; j_gene: TRBJ1-1; abundance: .; CDR3nt: TGTGCCAGCAGCGTCTCCCAGGACTACACTGAAGCTTTCTTT; CDR3aa: CASSVSQDYTEAFF
d_gene: .; v_gene: TRBV6-8; j_gene: TRBJ1-1; abundance: .; CDR3nt: TGTGCCAGCAGTTACTCGAGGATAGGGGACGCTGAAGCTTTCTTT; CDR3aa: CASSYSRIGDAEAFF
d_gene: .; v_gene: TRBV7-8; j_gene: TRBJ1-1; abundance: .; CDR3nt: TGTGCCAGCAGCATGACAACATTGAACACTGAAGCTTTCTTT; CDR3aa: CASSMTTLNTEAFF
d_gene: TRBD1; v_gene: TRBV5-1; j_gene: TRBJ1-1; abundance: .; CDR3nt: TGCGCCAGCAGCACGGACAGGCTCCCTGAAGCTTTCTTT; CDR3aa: CASSTDRLPEAFF
d_gene: TRBD1; v_gene: TRBV7-2; j_gene: TRBJ1-5; abundance: once; CDR3nt: TGTGCCAGCAGCCCGGACAGGGCAGGGCCATGGCCCCAGCATTTT; CDR3aa: CASSPDRAGPWPQHF
d_gene: .; v_gene: TRBV5-4; j_gene: TRBJ1-2; abundance: few; CDR3nt: TGTGCCAGCAGCTTGCCCAGGGGCGGTAACTATGGCTACACCTTC; CDR3aa: CASSLPRGGNYGYTF
d_gene: TRBD2; v_gene: TRBV5-4; j_gene: TRBJ2-2; abundance: .; CDR3nt: TGTGCCAGCAGCTTGGGGAGTAGCGGGGAGACGGAGCTGTTTTTT; CDR3aa: CASSLGSSGETELFF
d_gene: TRBD2; v_gene: TRBV18; j_gene: TRBJ2-5; abundance: .; CDR3nt: TGTGCCAGCTCACCGAGGACTAGCGGGGGGCAAGAGACCCAGTACTTC; CDR3aa: CASSPRTSGGQETQYF